This TCR beta chain emerged from a study of blood T cell repertoires in COVID-19. Looking at the study overall: COVID-19 samples collected from the United States, Italy and Spain covered acute and convalescent phases. T cells, B-cell-depleted T cells, or PBMCs provided the cDNA or gDNA that served as material.

Authors' processing steps: Amplifying reference gene primers gave estimates of nucleated cell counts. This table comes from immunoSEQ multiplex PCR, and its TCRdb copy is limited to in-frame clones, with some not included. The V and J calls and clone size were taken over from that table, and D and trimming were inferred from the DNA. The data show roughly 200,000 clones, approximately 91% seen once. Between the trimmed V and J ends, which lost 0 bases and 0 bases, there was a span of 9 bases. Germline CDR1 SGHNT, CDR2 YYREEE (reference sequence). CDR3 size: 15 residues. The chain links TRBV5-4 to TRBJ1-1, with D possibly TRBD1 on 5 matching bases. This receptor was identified in a woman aged 40-49 years who had recovered from COVID-19. Sequenced sample: peripheral blood. CDR3 DNA: TGTGCCAGCAGCTTGGTTCTGGGGCTGAACACTGAAGCTTTCTTT. It specifies CASSLVLGLNTEAFF. Looking up the rest from reference TRBV5-4 and TRBJ1-1 gives the full variable domain: ETGVTQSPTHLIKTRGQQVTLRCSSQSGHNTVSWYQQALGQGPQFIFQYYREEENGRGNFPPRFSGLQFPNYSSELNVNALELDDSALYLCASSLVLGLNTEAFFGQGTRLTVV.